This TCR beta chain was observed in a study of blood T cell repertoires in COVID-19. Original processing methods: Nucleated cell counts were estimated from reference gene primer amplification. The protocol was immunoSEQ multiplex PCR, while the TCRdb copy is restricted to in-frame clones and leaves out a portion. V and J calls plus clone size are reproduced from that table; the DNA served to infer D and trimming. The sample contains 150,000 to 200,000 clones, roughly 87% of which appear only once. Germline V gene data show CDR1 as MNHEY and CDR2 as SMNVEV (reference sequence). The CDR3 consists of 16 residues. Germline trimming cut 5 bases from V and 0 bases from J; bases unmatched to any gene: 6.

The origin of this receptor is a woman aged 45-65 years with acute or convalescent COVID-19. The rearrangement links TRBV27 to TRBJ2-7, with TRBD2 matching over 11 bases. Sequencing used peripheral blood. The CDR3 sequence is CASSPGTSGSSYEQYF. The CDR3 DNA reads TGTGCCAGCAGTCCCGGCACTAGCGGGAGCTCCTACGAGCAGTACTTC.